This entry lists 8 T cell receptor beta chains sequenced from one sample in a study of beta chain features in type 1 diabetes (dated by TCRdb to the late 2010s). Study-wide conclusions, independent of this receptor: In all four CD4+ subsets, TCRB CDR3 length was moderately but significantly shorter in type 1 diabetes patients.

The library relied on the immunoSEQ multiplex PCR assay. The entire isolated RNA was reverse transcribed using the High Capacity cDNA Reverse Transcription Kit, and thus expressed TCRB transcripts were sequenced. TCRdb re-hosts the immuneACCESS table, in-frame sequences only. Its copies lack some clones; in the studies checked, an unresolved V gene accounts for under half of them, and the cause for the rest is not known. Recorded for this sample are about 150,000 clones; about a tenth of them occurred a single time. The top ten hold more than 0.45% of the sample. These TCRs are of unknown antigen specificity. Material for sequencing was central memory CD4+ T cells from blood. The source is a man aged 25 to 45 with type 1 diabetes.

This chain joins TRBV21-1 and TRBJ2-1; the D call of TRBD2 is as the table states it, not checked on the DNA. TRBV21-1 is a recognized pseudogene. The CDR3 contains 14 residues. The DNA of the CDR3 is TGTGCCCGGGGGCCGGCGGCGGGAGTAAATGAGCAGTTCTTC. Translating gives CARGPAAGVNEQFF.

This clone was detected only a few times. The chain joins TRBV5-6 to TRBJ2-5, with 8 bases aligning to TRBD1. Trimming at V came to 3 bases and at J to 5 bases, leaving 9 bases not matched to a gene. The CDR3 runs to 15 residues. Looked up from germline, CDR1 is SGHDT and CDR2 is YYEEEE. CDR3 region: CASSWTGRVEETQYF. CDR3 nucleotide sequence: TGTGCCAGCAGCTGGACAGGGAGAGTGGAGGAGACCCAGTACTTC.

This clone turned up a few times. The rearrangement uses TRBV4-2 and TRBJ2-2; D is ambiguous. With 8 bases removed from V and 1 base from J, the gap between germline ends came to 20 bases. Germline lookup yields CDR1 LGHNA and CDR2 YNFKEQ. The CDR3 is made up of 17 amino acids. Here the CDR3 reads CASGFPGDRKNTGELFF. CDR3 coding DNA: TGTGCCAGCGGCTTCCCAGGTGACCGAAAGAACACCGGGGAGCTGTTTTTT.

This clone turned up a few times. The chain combines TRBV11-2 with TRBJ1-1, with a weak D call TRBD1 (6 bases). Germline CDR1 reads SGHAT; CDR2 reads FQNNGV. CDR3 length: 17 residues. The V end lost 3 bases, the J end lost 2 bases, and 19 bases lay between the germline ends. Here the CDR3 reads CASSFSVQGYPNTEAFF. For the CDR3, the DNA is TGTGCCAGCAGCTTCAGTGTACAGGGATATCCTAACACTGAAGCTTTCTTT.

This clone showed up just a few times. This sequence joins TRBV18 and TRBJ2-5; D is possibly TRBD2 (5 bases). The CDR3 has 15 residues. Per germline, CDR1 KGHSH and CDR2 LQKENI. V was cut by 1 base and J by 5 bases, with 14 bases left in between. The CDR3 nucleotides are TGTGCCAGCTCACCACTGAGGGTCCCTGCCGAGACCCAGTACTTC. Its protein is CASSPLRVPAETQYF.

The chain is built from TRBV2 and TRBJ2-5; 10 positions agree with TRBD2. The junction had 3 bases not matched to a gene; V was cut back by 4 bases and J by 1 base. This CDR3 spans 15 amino acids. Germline V gives CDR1 SNHLY, CDR2 FYNNEI. Here the CDR3 reads CASSVGTSVQETQYF. The CDR3 DNA follows: TGTGCCAGCAGTGTTGGGACTAGCGTCCAAGAGACCCAGTACTTC.

The rearrangement joins TRBV11-2 to TRBJ2-5; 11 positions agree with TRBD2. This CDR3 contains 15 residues. With 1 base clipped from V and 6 bases from J, the junction kept 4 bases outside the gene matches. CDR1 is SGHAT, CDR2 FQNNGV, per germline. CDR3 amino acids: CASSLVSSGRQTQYF. CDR3 in DNA: TGTGCCAGCAGCTTAGTGTCTAGCGGGAGGCAGACCCAGTACTTC.

This clone was observed once. The genes are TRBV18 and TRBJ2-5, with a tentative D call TRBD2 (6 bases). The closer fit of TRBJ2-7 to the DNA end suggests the J call may be wrong. CDR3 length equals 15 residues. Germline V gene sequence: CDR1 KGHSH, CDR2 LQKENI. CDR3 nucleotides: TGTGCCAGCTCACCACAAACGGGAGAATTGTACGAGCAGTACTTC. This encodes CASSPQTGELYEQYF.